One sample yielded the 6 T cell receptor beta chains listed below, sequenced in a study of shared clonotypes between healthy human individuals. Naive CD8 populations comprised CD45RO-negative cells positively selected for CCR7, excluding terminally differentiated effector memory CD45RA+ cells. Data came from immunoSEQ multiplex PCR; TCRdb stores just in-frame clones and leaves some out. This table holds about 2,200,000 clones, 90% to 95% found once. Sequences were obtained from naive CD8+ T cells from PBMCs. The receptors come from a man between 18 and 35 years old in good health. Some clones in this sample may be carry-over from other donors' samples.

The chain recombines TRBV11-2 with TRBJ1-1, with a possible D match to TRBD1 (5 bases). Trimming pared 5 bases from V and 2 bases from J, leaving 18 bases between. CDR1 and CDR2 from the germline V gene are SGHAT and FQNNGV. The CDR3 runs 16 residues. The CDR3 is CASSPRRGEGNTEAFF. CDR3 DNA sequence: TGTGCCAGCAGCCCCCGTCGAGGGGAGGGTAACACTGAAGCTTTCTTT. Complete variable domain (other parts from reference TRBV11-2 and TRBJ1-1): EAGVAQSPRYKIIEKRQSVAFWCNPISGHATLYWYQQILGQGPKLLIQFQNNGVVDDSQLPKDRFSAERLKGVDSTLKIQPAKLEDSAVYLCASSPRRGEGNTEAFFGQGTRLTVV.

The gene calls are TRBV25-1 and TRBJ1-1; D gene unclear. Trimming cost V 6 bases and J 1 base, with 9 bases left between them. CDR1 and CDR2 from the germline V gene are MGHDK and SYGVNS. This CDR3 spans 13 amino acids. The CDR3 DNA follows: TGTGCCAGCAGACTTCTTGGGAACACTGAAGCTTTCTTT. The encoded protein is CASRLLGNTEAFF.

The chain carries TRBV29-1 and TRBJ2-7, with 11 bases lining up with TRBD2. Germline loops: CDR1 SQVTM, CDR2 ANQGSEA. The CDR3 loop spans 13 amino acids. V was clipped by 4 bases and J by 6 bases; unmatched bases: 5. The CDR3 nucleotides are TGCAGCGTTGCTTTAGCGGGAGGGCGCGAGCAGTACTTC. This translates into CSVALAGGREQYF.

The V call is TRBV29-1, the J call TRBJ2-3; 8 positions agree with TRBD1. CDR3 length: 15 residues. The J segment lost 3 bases and the V segment lost 6 bases, leaving 11 bases of the junction unmatched. CDR1 SQVTM and CDR2 ANQGSEA come from the germline V gene. In DNA, the CDR3 is TGCAGCGTGAGGGCAGGGGGCAGTTGGACAGATACGCAGTATTTT. It is translated as CSVRAGGSWTDTQYF.

The chain carries TRBV27 and TRBJ1-4, with a weak D call TRBD1 (5 bases). The V end was cut by 3 bases, the J end by 8 bases, with 19 bases between. This CDR3 is built from 16 residues. The germline V gene encodes CDR1 MNHEY and CDR2 SMNVEV (reference sequence). This chain's CDR3 is CASSLGPSPRDEKLFF. DNA of the CDR3: TGTGCCAGCAGTTTGGGGCCCAGTCCCAGGGACGAAAAACTGTTTTTT.

The CDR3 here is CASSYRDFYEQYF. The CDR3 region has the DNA TGTGCCAGCAGCTACAGGGATTTCTACGAGCAGTACTTC. The chain employs TRBV6-6 and TRBJ2-7, with D maybe TRBD1 (6 bases). The CDR3 length is 13 residues. Germline V gene lookup returns CDR1 MNHNY and CDR2 SVGAGI (reference sequence). V was trimmed by 6 bases and J by 3 bases, leaving 12 bases between them.